This TCR beta chain was obtained from a study of cytotoxic CD8 clonotypes in ibrutinib-treated CLL. This table comes from immunoSEQ multiplex PCR, and its TCRdb copy is limited to in-frame clones, with some not included. Among around 310,000 clones listed, 70% to 80% were seen once. The V gene's germline CDR1 is MDHEN and CDR2 SYDVKM. V shed 7 bases, J shed 0 bases, and the junction held 5 bases outside the gene matches. The CDR3 covers 14 residues. The receptor's source is a human donor with chronic lymphocytic leukemia. The chain carries TRBV28 and TRBJ2-5; 7 bases fit TRBD1. The starting material was PBMCs, obtained before ibrutinib treatment. In nucleotides, the CDR3 is TGTGCCAGCACCCCGGGACAGTACCAAGAGACCCAGTACTTC. This encodes CASTPGQYQETQYF.